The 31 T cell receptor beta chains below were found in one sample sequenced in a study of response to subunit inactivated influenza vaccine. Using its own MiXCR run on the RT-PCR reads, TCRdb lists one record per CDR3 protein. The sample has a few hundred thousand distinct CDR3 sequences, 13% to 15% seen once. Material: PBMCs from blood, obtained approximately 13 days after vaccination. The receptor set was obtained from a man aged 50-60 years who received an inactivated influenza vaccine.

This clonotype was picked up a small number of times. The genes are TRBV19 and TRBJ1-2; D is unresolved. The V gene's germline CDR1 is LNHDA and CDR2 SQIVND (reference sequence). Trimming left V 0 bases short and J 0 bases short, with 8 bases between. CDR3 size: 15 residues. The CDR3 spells CASSIDREANYGYTF. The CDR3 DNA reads TGTGCCAGTAGTATAGATCGGGAAGCTAACTATGGCTACACCTTC.

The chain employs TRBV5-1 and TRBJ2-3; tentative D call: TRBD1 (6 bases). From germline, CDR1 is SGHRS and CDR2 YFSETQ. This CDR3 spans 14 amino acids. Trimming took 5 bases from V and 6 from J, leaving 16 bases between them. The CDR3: CASSSYTGSDTQYF. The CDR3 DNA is TGCGCCAGCAGTTCCTATACAGGGTCCGATACGCAGTATTTT.

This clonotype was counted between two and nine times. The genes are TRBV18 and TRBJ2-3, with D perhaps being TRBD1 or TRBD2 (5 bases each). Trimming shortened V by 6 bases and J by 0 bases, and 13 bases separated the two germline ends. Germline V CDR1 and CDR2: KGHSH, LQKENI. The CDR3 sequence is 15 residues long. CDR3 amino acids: CASSAGASSTDTQYF. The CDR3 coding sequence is TGTGCCAGCTCGGCCGGGGCCAGCAGCACAGATACGCAGTATTTT.

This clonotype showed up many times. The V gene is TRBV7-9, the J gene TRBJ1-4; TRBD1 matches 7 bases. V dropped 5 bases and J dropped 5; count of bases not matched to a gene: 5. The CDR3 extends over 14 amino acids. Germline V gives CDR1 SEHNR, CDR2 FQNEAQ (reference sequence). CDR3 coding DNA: TGTGCCAGCAGCCAGGGACAGCTAAATGAAAAACTGTTTTTT. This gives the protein CASSQGQLNEKLFF.

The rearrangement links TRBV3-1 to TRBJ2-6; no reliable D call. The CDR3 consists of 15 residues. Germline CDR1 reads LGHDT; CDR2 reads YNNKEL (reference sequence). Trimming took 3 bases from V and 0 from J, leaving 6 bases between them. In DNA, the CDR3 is TGTGCCAGCAGCCACATGGTCTCTGGGGCCAACGTCCTGACTTTC. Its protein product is CASSHMVSGANVLTF.

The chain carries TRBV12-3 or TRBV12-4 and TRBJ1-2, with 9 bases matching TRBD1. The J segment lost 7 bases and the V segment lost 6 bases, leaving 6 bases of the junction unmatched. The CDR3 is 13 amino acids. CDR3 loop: CASSNRGRGGYTF. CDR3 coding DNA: TGTGCCAGCAGCAACAGGGGGCGGGGTGGCTACACCTTC.

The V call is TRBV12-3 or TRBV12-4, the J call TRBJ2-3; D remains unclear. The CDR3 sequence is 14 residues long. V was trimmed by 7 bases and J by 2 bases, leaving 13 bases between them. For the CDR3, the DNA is TGTGCCAGCACCATTGTGGGCTACACAGATACGCAGTATTTT. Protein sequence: CASTIVGYTDTQYF.

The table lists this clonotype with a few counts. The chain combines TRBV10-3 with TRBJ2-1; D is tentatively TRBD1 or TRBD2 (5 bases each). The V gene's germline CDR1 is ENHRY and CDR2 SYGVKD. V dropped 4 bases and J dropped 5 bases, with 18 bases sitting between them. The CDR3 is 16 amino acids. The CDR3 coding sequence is TGTGCCATCAGTGGCGGGCAGGGAAAAGGGAACAATGAGCAGTTCTTC. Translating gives CAISGGQGKGNNEQFF.

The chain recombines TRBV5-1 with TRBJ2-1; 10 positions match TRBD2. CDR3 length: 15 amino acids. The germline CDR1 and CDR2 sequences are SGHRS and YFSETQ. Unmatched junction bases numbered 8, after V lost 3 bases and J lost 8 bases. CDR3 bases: TGCGCCAGCAGCTCGGGCGGGAGCGGGAGGGATGAGCAGTTCTTC. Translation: CASSSGGSGRDEQFF. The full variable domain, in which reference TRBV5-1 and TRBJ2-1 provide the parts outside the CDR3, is KAGVTQTPRYLIKTRGQQVTLSCSPISGHRSVSWYQQTPGQGLQFLFEYFSETQRNKGNFPGRFSGRQFSNSRSEMNVSTLELGDSALYLCASSSGGSGRDEQFFGPGTRLTVL.

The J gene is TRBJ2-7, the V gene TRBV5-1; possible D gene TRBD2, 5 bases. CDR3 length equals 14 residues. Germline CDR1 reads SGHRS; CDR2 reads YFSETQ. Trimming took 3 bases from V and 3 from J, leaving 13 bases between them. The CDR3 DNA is TGCGCCAGCAGCTCCGCCGGACTCCTCTACGAGCAGTACTTC. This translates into CASSSAGLLYEQYF.

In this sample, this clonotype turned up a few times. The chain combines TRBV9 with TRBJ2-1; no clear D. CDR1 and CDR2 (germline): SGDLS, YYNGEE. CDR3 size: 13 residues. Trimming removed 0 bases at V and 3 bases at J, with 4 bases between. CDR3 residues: CASSVAVYNEQFF. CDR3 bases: TGTGCCAGCAGCGTAGCTGTCTACAATGAGCAGTTCTTC.

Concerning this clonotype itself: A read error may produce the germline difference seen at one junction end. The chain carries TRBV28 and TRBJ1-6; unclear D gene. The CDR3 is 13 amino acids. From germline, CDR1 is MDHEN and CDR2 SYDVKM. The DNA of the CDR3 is TGTGCCAGCAGTTCTCCCCAGACTTCACCCGTCCACTTT. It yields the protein CASSSPQTSPVHF.

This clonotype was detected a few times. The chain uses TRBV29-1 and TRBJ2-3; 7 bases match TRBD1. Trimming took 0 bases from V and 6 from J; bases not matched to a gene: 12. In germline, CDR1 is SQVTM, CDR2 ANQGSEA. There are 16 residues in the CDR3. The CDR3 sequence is CSVEDPRGRGLDTQYF. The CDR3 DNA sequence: TGCAGCGTTGAAGATCCGAGGGGGCGAGGATTGGATACGCAGTATTTT.

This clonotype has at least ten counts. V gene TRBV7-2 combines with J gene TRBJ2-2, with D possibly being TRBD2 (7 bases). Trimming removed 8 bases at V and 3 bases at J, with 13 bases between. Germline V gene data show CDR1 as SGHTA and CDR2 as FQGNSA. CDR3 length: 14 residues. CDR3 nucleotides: TGTGCCAGCGGGGGGGGCATGTACACCGGGGAGCTGTTTTTT. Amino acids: CASGGGMYTGELFF.

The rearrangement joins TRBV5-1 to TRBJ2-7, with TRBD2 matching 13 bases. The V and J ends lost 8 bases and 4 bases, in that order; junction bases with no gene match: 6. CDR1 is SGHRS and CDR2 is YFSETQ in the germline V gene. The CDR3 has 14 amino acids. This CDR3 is CASKGLAGSYEQYF. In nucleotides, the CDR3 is TGCGCCAGTAAGGGACTAGCGGGGTCATACGAGCAGTACTTC.

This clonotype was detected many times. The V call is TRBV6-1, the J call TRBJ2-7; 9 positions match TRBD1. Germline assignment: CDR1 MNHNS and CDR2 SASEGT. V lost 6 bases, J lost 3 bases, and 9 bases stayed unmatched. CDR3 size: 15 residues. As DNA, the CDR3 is TGTGCCAGCAGAGAGGGACAGGGACCGTACTACGAGCAGTACTTC. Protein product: CASREGQGPYYEQYF.

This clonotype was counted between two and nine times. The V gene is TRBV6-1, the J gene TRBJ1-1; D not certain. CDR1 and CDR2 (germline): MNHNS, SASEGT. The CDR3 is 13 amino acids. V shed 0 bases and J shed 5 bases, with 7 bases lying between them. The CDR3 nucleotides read TGTGCCAGCAGTGAAGCCTCGGGAACTGAAGCTTTCTTT. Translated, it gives CASSEASGTEAFF.

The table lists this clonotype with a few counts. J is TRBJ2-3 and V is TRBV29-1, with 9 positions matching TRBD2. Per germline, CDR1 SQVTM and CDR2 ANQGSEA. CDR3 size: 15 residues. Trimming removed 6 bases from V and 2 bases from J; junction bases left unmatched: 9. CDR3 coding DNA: TGCAGCGTCCCTAAGACTAGCGGATTCACAGATACGCAGTATTTT. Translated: CSVPKTSGFTDTQYF.

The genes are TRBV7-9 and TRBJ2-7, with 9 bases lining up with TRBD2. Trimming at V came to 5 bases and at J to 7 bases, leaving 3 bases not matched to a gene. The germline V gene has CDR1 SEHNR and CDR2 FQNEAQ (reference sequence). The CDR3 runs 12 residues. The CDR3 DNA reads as TGTGCCAGCAGCACGGCGGGGGGGGAGCAGTACTTC. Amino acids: CASSTAGGEQYF.

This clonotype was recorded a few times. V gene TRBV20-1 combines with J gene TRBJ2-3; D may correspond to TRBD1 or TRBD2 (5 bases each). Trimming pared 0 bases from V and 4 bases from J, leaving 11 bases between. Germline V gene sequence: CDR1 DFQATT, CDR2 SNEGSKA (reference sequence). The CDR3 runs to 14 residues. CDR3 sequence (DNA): TGCAGTGCTAGAGATCTGGGGACGGCAGATACGCAGTATTTT. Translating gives CSARDLGTADTQYF.

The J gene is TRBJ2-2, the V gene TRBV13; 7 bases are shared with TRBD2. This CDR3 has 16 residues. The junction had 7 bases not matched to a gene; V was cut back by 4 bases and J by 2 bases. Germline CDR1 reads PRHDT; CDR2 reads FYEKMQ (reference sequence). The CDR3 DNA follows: TGTGCCAGCAGCTCTGCTAGCGGCCGCAACACCGGGGAGCTGTTTTTT. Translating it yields CASSSASGRNTGELFF.

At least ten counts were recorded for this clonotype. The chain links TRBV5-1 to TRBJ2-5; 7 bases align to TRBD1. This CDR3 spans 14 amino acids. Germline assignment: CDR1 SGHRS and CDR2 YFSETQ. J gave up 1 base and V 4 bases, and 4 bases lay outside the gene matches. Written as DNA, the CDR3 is TGCGCCAGCAGCCCCGGACAGGTCCAAGAGACCCAGTACTTC. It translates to CASSPGQVQETQYF.

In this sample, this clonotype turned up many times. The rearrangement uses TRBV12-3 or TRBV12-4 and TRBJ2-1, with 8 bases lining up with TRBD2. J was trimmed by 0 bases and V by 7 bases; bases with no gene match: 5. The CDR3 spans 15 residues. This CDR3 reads CASNRGGSSYNEQFF. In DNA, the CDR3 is TGTGCCAGCAACCGGGGGGGCAGCTCCTACAATGAGCAGTTCTTC.

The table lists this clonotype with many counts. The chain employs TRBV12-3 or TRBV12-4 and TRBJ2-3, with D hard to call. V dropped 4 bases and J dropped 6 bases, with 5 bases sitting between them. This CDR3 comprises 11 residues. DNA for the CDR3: TGTGCCAGCAGTTCCCGCGATACGCAGTATTTT. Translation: CASSSRDTQYF.

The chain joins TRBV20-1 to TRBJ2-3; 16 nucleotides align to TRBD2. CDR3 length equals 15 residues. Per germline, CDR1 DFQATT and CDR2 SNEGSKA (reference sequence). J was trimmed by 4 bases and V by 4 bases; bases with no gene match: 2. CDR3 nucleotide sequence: TGCAGTGCTACCGGGACTAGCGGGGGGGCAGATACGCAGTATTTT. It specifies CSATGTSGGADTQYF.

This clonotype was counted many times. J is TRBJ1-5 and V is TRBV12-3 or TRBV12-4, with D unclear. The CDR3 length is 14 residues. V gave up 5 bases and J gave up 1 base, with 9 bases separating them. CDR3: CASSLTGSNQPQHF. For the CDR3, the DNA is TGTGCCAGCAGTCTGACGGGGAGCAATCAGCCCCAGCATTTT.

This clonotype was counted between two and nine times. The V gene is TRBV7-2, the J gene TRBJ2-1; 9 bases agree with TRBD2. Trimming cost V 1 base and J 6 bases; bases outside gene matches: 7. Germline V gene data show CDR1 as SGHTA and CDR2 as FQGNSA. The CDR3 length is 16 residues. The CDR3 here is CASSLGASGIFNEQFF. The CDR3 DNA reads TGTGCCAGCAGCTTAGGAGCTAGCGGGATCTTCAATGAGCAGTTCTTC.

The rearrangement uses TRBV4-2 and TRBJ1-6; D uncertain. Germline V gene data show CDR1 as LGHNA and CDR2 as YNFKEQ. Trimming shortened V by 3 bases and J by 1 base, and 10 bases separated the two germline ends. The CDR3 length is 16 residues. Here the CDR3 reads CASSHSGFSYNSPLHF. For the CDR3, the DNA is TGTGCCAGCAGCCACTCCGGGTTTTCCTATAATTCACCCCTCCACTTT.

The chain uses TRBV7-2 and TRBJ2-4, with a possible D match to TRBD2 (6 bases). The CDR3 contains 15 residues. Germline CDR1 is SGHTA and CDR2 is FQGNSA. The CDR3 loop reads CASGVGSVDSYIQYF. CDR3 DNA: TGTGCGTCGGGGGTCGGGAGCGTAGATTCTTACATTCAGTACTTC.

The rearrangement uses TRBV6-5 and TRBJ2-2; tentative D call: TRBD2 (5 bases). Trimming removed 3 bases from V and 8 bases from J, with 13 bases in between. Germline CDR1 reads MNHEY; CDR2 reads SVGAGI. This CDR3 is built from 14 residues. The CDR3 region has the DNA TGTGCCAGCAGTTATGGTCCTTCGGGAGGGGAGCTGTTTTTT. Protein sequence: CASSYGPSGGELFF.

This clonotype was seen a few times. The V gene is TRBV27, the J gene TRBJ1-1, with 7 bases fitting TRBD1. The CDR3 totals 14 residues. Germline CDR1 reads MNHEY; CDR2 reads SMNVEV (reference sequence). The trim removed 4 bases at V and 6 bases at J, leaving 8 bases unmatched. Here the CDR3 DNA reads TGTGCCAGCAGTTCCAGGGGGTTGGGCGCTGAAGCTTTCTTT. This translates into CASSSRGLGAEAFF.